Shown below are 8 T cell receptor beta chains from a single sample sequenced in a study of blood T cell repertoires in COVID-19. Using immunoSEQ multiplex PCR, the repertoire was profiled, and TCRdb retains in-frame clones only, with some absent. This table holds roughly 570,000 clones, 70% to 90% found once. Material for sequencing was peripheral blood. The receptors come from a woman aged 50 to 65 with COVID-19, enrolled during active disease.

The chain has TRBV7-9 and TRBJ2-5; TRBD2 matches 7 bases. Germline-derived CDR1 and CDR2 are SEHNR and FQNEAQ (reference sequence). The CDR3 contains 14 residues. Germline trimming cut 4 bases from V and 5 bases from J; bases unmatched to any gene: 7. CDR3 DNA sequence: TGTGCCAGCAGCTCCATCGGGGGGACGGAGACCCAGTACTTC. It codes for CASSSIGGTETQYF.

V gene TRBV28 combines with J gene TRBJ2-5; tentatively, D is TRBD1 (7 bases). CDR1 is MDHEN and CDR2 is SYDVKM in the germline V gene. The CDR3 totals 13 residues. Trimming removed 5 bases at V and 4 bases at J, with 11 bases between. In DNA form, the CDR3 reads TGTGCCAGCAGTGGAGGGGGCGGAGAGACCCAGTACTTC. Its translation is CASSGGGGETQYF. Looking up the rest from reference TRBV28 and TRBJ2-5 gives the full variable domain: DVKVTQSSRYLVKRTGEKVFLECVQDMDHENMFWYRQDPGLGLRLIYFSYDVKMKEKGDIPEGYSVSREKKERFSLILESASTNQTSMYLCASSGGGGETQYFGPGTRLLVL.

This sequence joins TRBV9 and TRBJ1-1; D might be TRBD1 (5 bases). Germline CDR1 SGDLS, CDR2 YYNGEE. This CDR3 region has 14 residues. Trimming cost V 0 bases and J 1 base, with 7 bases left between them. The DNA of the CDR3 is TGTGCCAGCAGCGTAGGCAGGGAGAACACTGAAGCTTTCTTT. This codes for CASSVGRENTEAFF.

The V call is TRBV21-1, the J call TRBJ1-6; the table calls TRBD1, which could not be checked here. TRBV21-1 is annotated as a pseudogene. There are 17 residues in the CDR3. CDR3 residues: CASSRETQGGSGSPLHF. CDR3 DNA: TGTGCCAGCAGCAGAGAAACGCAGGGCGGATCGGGTTCACCCCTCCACTTT.

The CDR3 loop reads CSVYPYRGKDIQYF. CDR3 nucleotide sequence: TGCAGCGTTTACCCCTACAGGGGAAAGGACATTCAGTACTTC. The chain combines TRBV29-1 with TRBJ2-4; 7 bases are a match to TRBD1. This CDR3 is 14 amino acids long. CDR1 is SQVTM, CDR2 ANQGSEA, per germline. V trimming: 5 bases; J trimming: 8 bases; junction bases outside the gene matches: 12.

This clone appeared once. This chain links TRBV3-1 (or the pseudogene TRBV3-2) with TRBJ1-5; weak D call: TRBD1 (5 bases). The CDR3 has 15 amino acids. From germline, CDR1 is LGHDT and CDR2 YNNKEL (reference sequence). With 4 bases removed from V and 0 bases from J, the gap between germline ends came to 10 bases. CDR3 bases: TGTGCCAGCAGCCTTGGAGGGGATAGCAATCAGCCCCAGCATTTT. It encodes CASSLGGDSNQPQHF.

The J gene is TRBJ2-1, the V gene TRBV7-6; 13 positions agree with TRBD2. Looked up from germline, CDR1 is SGHVS and CDR2 is FNYEAQ. This CDR3 contains 16 residues. Trimming took 5 bases from V and 8 from J; bases not matched to a gene: 9. CDR3 bases: TGTGCCAGCAGCATACTAGCGGGGGGGCCTATGGATGAGCAGTTCTTC. This encodes CASSILAGGPMDEQFF.

Of note for this clone: Additional DNA sequences in this sample encode the identical CDR3. The chain recombines TRBV20-1 with TRBJ1-1; D is unclear. Between the trimmed V and J ends, which lost 3 bases and 1 base, there was a span of 6 bases. Germline loops: CDR1 DFQATT, CDR2 SNEGSKA (reference sequence). The CDR3 is 12 residues long. CDR3 residues: CSASSGNTEAFF. For the CDR3, the DNA is TGCAGTGCTAGTTCGGGGAACACTGAAGCTTTCTTT.